The subject of this entry is one TCR beta chain. The sample originates from a study of blood T cell repertoires in COVID-19. Across the whole study: T cells, B-cell-depleted T cells, or PBMCs supplied cDNA or gDNA.

This table comes from immunoSEQ multiplex PCR, and its TCRdb copy is limited to in-frame clones, with some not included. Of 290,000 or so clones listed, approximately 86% are singletons. CDR3 length: 17 amino acids. From germline, CDR1 is WNHNN and CDR2 SYGVQD (reference sequence). V dropped 1 base and J dropped 3; count of bases not matched to a gene: 6. Enrolled through a virtual design, the participants were between 18 and 89 years of age and came from approximately 25 US areas. The TCR originated in a woman between 18 and 30 years old who had recovered from COVID-19. The chain employs TRBV10-1 and TRBJ2-2; 9 bases match TRBD2. The material sequenced was PBMCs or T cells enriched from blood (not recorded which). CDR3 amino acids: CASSEFSGRTDTGELFF. The CDR3 DNA reads TGCGCCAGCAGTGAGTTCAGCGGGAGGACGGACACCGGGGAGCTGTTTTTT.